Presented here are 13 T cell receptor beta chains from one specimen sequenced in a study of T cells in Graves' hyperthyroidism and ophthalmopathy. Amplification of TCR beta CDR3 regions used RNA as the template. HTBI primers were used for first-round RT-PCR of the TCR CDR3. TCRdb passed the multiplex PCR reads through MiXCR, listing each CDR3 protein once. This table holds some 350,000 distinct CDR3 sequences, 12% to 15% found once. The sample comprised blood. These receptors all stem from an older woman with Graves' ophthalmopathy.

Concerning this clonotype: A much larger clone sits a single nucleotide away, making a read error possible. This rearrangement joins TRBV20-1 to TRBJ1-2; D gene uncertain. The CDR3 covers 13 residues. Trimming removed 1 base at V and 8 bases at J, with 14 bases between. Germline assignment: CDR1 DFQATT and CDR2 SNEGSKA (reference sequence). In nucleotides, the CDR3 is TGCAGTGCTAGAGGCCGGGTGACGGGCGGCTACACCTTC. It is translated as CSARGRVTGGYTF.

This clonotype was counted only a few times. The CDR3 sequence: CASSGDSSNSPLHF. CDR3 coding DNA: TGTGCCAGCTCAGGGGACTCAAGTAATTCACCCCTCCACTTT. The chain couples TRBV18 to TRBJ1-6; D may be TRBD1 (5 bases). The CDR3 runs to 14 residues. V lost 5 bases, J lost 6 bases, and 11 bases lay in between. From germline, CDR1 is KGHSH and CDR2 LQKENI.

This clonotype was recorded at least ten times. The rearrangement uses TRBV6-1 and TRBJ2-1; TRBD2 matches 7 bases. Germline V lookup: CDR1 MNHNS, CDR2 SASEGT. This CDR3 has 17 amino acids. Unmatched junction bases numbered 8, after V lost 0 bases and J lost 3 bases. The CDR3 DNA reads TGTGCCAGCAGTGAAGCCCGGCTAGCGGCAAGCTACAATGAGCAGTTCTTC. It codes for CASSEARLAASYNEQFF.

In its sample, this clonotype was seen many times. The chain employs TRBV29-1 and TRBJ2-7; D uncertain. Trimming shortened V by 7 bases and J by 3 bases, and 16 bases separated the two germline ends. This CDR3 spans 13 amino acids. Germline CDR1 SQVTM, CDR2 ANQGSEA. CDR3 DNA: TGCAGCGCTGGCACTATCCTGGGCTACGAGCAGTACTTC. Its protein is CSAGTILGYEQYF.

CDR3 amino acids: CASSNRQGSYNEQFF. CDR3 nucleotide sequence: TGTGCCAGCAGTAACCGACAGGGATCCTACAATGAGCAGTTCTTC. V and J are TRBV28 and TRBJ2-1; 7 nucleotides line up with TRBD1. The germline V gene encodes CDR1 MDHEN and CDR2 SYDVKM. V lost 5 bases to trimming and J lost 1 base; unmatched junction nucleotides: 5. This CDR3 is 15 amino acids long.

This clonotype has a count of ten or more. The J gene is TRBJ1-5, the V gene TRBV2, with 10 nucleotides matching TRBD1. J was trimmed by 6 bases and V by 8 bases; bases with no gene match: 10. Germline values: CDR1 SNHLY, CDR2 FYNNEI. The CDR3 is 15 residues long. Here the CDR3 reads CASWGGQGKSQPQHF. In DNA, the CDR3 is TGTGCCAGCTGGGGGGGACAGGGGAAGAGTCAGCCCCAGCATTTT.

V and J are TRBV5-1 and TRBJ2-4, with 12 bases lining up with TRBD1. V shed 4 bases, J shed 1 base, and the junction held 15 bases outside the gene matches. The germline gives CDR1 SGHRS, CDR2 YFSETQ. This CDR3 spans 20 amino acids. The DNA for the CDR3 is TGCGCCAGCAGCCTTGTGGTCGGGACAGGGGGCGAAGATGCCAAAAACATTCAGTACTTC. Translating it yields CASSLVVGTGGEDAKNIQYF.

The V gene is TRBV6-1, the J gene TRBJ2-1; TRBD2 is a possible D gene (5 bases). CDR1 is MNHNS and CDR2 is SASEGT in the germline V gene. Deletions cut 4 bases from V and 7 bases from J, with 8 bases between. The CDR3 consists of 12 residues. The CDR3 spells CASSGTSNEQFF. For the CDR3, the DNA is TGTGCCAGCAGTGGCACTAGTAATGAGCAGTTCTTC.

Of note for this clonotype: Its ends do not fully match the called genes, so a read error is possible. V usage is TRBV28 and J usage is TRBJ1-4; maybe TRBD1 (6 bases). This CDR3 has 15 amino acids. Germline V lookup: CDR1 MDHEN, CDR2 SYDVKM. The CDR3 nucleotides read TGTGCCAGCAGTTCGGCGGCCAGGGGAGGAGAAAAATTGTTTTTT. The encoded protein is CASSSAARGGEKLFF.

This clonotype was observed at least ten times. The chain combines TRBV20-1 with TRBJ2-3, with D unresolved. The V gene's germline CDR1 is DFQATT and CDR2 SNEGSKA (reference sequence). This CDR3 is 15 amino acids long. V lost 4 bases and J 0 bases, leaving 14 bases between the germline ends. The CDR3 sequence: CSAKSRSPSTDTQYF. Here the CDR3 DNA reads TGCAGTGCTAAGAGCAGGTCCCCTAGCACAGATACGCAGTATTTT.

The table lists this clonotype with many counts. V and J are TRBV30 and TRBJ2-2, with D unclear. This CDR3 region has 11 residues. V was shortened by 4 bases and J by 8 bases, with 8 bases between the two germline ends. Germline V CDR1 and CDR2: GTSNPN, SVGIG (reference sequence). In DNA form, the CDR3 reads TGTGCCTGGAAGGGCCTGGGGGAGCTGTTTTTT. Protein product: CAWKGLGELFF.

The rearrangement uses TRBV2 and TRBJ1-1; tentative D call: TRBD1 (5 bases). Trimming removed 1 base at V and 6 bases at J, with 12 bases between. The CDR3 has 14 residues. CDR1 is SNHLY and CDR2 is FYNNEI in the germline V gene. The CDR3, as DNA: TGTGCCAGCAGTGAAGGAGGGGAATGGGCTGAAGCTTTCTTT. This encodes CASSEGGEWAEAFF.

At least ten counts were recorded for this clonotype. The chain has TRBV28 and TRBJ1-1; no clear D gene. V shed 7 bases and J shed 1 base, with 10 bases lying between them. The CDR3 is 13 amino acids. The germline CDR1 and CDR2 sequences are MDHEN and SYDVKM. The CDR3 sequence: CASNPDQNTEAFF. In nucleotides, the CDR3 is TGTGCCAGCAACCCGGACCAGAACACTGAAGCTTTCTTT. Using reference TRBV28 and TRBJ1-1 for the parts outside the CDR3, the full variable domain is DVKVTQSSRYLVKRTGEKVFLECVQDMDHENMFWYRQDPGLGLRLIYFSYDVKMKEKGDIPEGYSVSREKKERFSLILESASTNQTSMYLCASNPDQNTEAFFGQGTRLTVV.